The 4 T cell receptor beta chains in this list originate from one sample, sequenced in a study of blood T cell repertoires in COVID-19. Libraries were prepared by immunoSEQ multiplex PCR; TCRdb keeps only in-frame clonotypes and omits some of them. The sample consists of around 140,000 clones, approximately 90% of them appearing once. The material sequenced was peripheral blood. Source of these receptors: a human donor in a cohort sampled during active COVID-19.

This clone was detected only a few times. The chain has TRBV14 and TRBJ2-7; 8 bases map to TRBD1. Germline V gene data show CDR1 as SGHDN and CDR2 as FVKESK. The CDR3 runs 12 residues. The V segment lost 4 bases and the J segment 9 bases; nucleotides outside the gene matches: 5. CDR3 sequence: CASSLNRGSQYF. The CDR3 bases are TGTGCCAGCAGCCTGAACAGGGGGTCGCAGTACTTC.

This clone was recorded once. This sequence joins TRBV6-5 and TRBJ1-4, with no clear D. This CDR3 region has 16 residues. Germline V gene data show CDR1 as MNHEY and CDR2 as SVGAGI. The V gene lost 0 bases and the J gene lost 4 bases, with 12 bases spanning the gap. The CDR3 loop reads CASSYSRLTINEKLFF. CDR3 bases: TGTGCCAGCAGTTACTCGAGACTGACTATTAATGAAAAACTGTTTTTT.

The chain employs TRBV30 and TRBJ2-3, with D possibly being TRBD2 (7 bases). The CDR3 loop spans 17 amino acids. The germline V and J ends were trimmed by 5 bases and 4 bases, with 25 bases remaining between them. CDR1 GTSNPN and CDR2 SVGIG come from the germline V gene (reference sequence). CDR3 nucleotides: TGTGCCTGGGGACGGGACGCGGGGGCATCGTTCGCAGATACGCAGTATTTT. Amino acids: CAWGRDAGASFADTQYF.

The chain uses TRBV12-3 or TRBV12-4 and TRBJ1-2; D is undetermined. V lost 4 bases and J lost 0, with 3 bases in between. CDR3 length: 12 amino acids. The CDR3 spells CASSYSNYGYTF. The CDR3 DNA follows: TGTGCCAGCAGTTACTCTAACTATGGCTACACCTTC.